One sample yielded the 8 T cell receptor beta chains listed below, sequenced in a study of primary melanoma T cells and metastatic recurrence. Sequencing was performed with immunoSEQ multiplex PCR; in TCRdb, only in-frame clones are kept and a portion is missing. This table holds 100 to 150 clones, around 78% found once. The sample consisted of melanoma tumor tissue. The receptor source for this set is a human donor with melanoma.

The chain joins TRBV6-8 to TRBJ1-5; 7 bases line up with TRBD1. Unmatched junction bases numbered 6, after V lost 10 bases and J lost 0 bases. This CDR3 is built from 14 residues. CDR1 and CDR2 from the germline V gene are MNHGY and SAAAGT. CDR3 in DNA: TGTGCCATCAGGGGGGACGTTAGCAATCAGCCCCAGCATTTT. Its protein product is CAIRGDVSNQPQHF.

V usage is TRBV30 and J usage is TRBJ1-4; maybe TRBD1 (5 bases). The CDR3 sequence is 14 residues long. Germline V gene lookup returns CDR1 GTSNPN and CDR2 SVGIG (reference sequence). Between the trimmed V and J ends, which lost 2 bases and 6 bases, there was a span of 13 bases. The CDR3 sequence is CAWSMGTRDEKLFF. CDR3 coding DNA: TGTGCCTGGAGTATGGGGACGAGAGATGAAAAACTGTTTTTT.

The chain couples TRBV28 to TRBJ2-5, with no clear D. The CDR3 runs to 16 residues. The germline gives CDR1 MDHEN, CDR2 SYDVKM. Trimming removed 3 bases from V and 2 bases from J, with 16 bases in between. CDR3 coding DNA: TGTGCCAGCAGTTTCATCCCCCGGCAGCCTCAAGAGACCCAGTACTTC. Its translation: CASSFIPRQPQETQYF. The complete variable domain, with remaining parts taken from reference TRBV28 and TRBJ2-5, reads DVKVTQSSRYLVKRTGEKVFLECVQDMDHENMFWYRQDPGLGLRLIYFSYDVKMKEKGDIPEGYSVSREKKERFSLILESASTNQTSMYLCASSFIPRQPQETQYFGPGTRLLVL.

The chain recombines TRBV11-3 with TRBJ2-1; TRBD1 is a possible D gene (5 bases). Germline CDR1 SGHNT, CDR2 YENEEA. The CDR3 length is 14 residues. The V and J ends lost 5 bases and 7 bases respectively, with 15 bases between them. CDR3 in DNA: TGTGCCAGCAGCCCTAGGGGCAGGGCTAATGAGCAGTTCTTC. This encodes CASSPRGRANEQFF.

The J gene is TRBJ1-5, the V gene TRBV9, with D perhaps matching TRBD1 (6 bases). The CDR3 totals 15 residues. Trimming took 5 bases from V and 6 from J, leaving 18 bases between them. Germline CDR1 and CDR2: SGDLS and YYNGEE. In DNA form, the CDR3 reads TGTGCCAGCAGGGTACGTGGAGGGGGTGGTCAGCCCCAGCATTTT. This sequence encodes CASRVRGGGGQPQHF. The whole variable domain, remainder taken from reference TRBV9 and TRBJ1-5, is DSGVTQTPKHLITATGQRVTLRCSPRSGDLSVYWYQQSLDQGLQFLIQYYNGEERAKGNILERFSAQQFPDLHSELNLSSLELGDSALYFCASRVRGGGGQPQHFGDGTRLSIL.

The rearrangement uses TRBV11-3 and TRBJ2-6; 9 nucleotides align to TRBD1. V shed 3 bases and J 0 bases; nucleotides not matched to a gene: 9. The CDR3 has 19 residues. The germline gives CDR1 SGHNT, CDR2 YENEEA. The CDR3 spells CASSLGIRDRASGANVLTF. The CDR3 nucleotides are TGTGCCAGCAGCTTGGGCATACGGGACAGGGCCTCTGGGGCCAACGTCCTGACTTTC.

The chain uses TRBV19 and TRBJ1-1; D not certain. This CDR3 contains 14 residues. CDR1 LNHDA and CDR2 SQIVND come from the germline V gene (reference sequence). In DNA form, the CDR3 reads TGTGCTGTGGCCCAGCGCTTCATGAACACTGAAGCTTTCTTT. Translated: CAVAQRFMNTEAFF.

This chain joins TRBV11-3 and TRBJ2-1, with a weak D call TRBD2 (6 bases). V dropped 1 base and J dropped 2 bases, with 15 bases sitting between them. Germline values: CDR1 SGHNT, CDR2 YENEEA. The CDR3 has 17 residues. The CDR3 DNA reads TGTGCCAGCAGCTTAGGGGGGACGGGGGTCCCCTACAATGAGCAGTTCTTC. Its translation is CASSLGGTGVPYNEQFF.